This record concerns one T cell receptor (beta chain) sequence. The antigen remains unidentified. This PCR relied on a set of 60 Vbeta primers and 13 Jbeta primers. Method: immunoSEQ multiplex PCR; TCRdb's copy keeps in-frame clones and lacks some. This table has tens of thousands of clones, about four fifths appearing once. CDR3 length equals 16 residues. Between the trimmed V and J ends, which lost 5 bases and 0 bases, there was a span of 14 bases. CDR1 is SGHDN, CDR2 FVKESK, per germline. This specimen belongs to a study of cytomegalovirus exposure and HLA in healthy donors. General observations from the study: The sole available immune exposure information was CMV serostatus. Sequencing likely caused a cluster of highly shared sequence variants. The authors later found HLA-associated TCR beta chains more clonally expanded than equally common others.

Material for sequencing was PBMCs. The V call is TRBV14, the J call TRBJ2-1; D is undetermined. The receptor's source is a man between 45 and 60 years old in good health and CMV-seropositive. CDR3 DNA: TGTGCCAGCAGCACCCTGCGGAGTCTCTCCTACAATGAGCAGTTCTTC. This translates into CASSTLRSLSYNEQFF.